These T cell receptor beta chains were read from a single sample in a study of CD8+ T cells in alopecia areata. Assay used: immunoSEQ multiplex PCR; TCRdb lists only in-frame clones, some missing. The sample shows more than 200,000 clones, around 65% of them seen only once. Specimen: CD4+ T cells sorted from blood, collected at week 4, from a patient treated with tofacitinib. All receptors come from a human donor with alopecia areata. Each CDR3 is given with its conserved first and last residue. D genes are given only for firm matches. Some rows mark clone size as missing; the rest say once, few, many or name a class of expanded clone.

j_call: TRBJ2-2; d_call: -; v_call: TRBV6-5; clone_size: -; cdr3_nt: TGTGCCAGCAGGGGGCGTGGGTTCACCGGGGAGCTGTTTTTT; cdr3_aa: CASRGRGFTGELFF
j_call: TRBJ2-5; d_call: TRBD1; v_call: TRBV7-2; clone_size: -; cdr3_nt: TGTGCCAGCAGCCGGGACAGGGGAGAGACCCAGTACTTC; cdr3_aa: CASSRDRGETQYF
j_call: TRBJ2-7; d_call: TRBD1; v_call: TRBV29-1; clone_size: few; cdr3_nt: TGCAGCGCCGGACAGGAATCCTCCTACGAGCAGTACTTC; cdr3_aa: CSAGQESSYEQYF
j_call: TRBJ2-7; d_call: TRBD1; v_call: TRBV7-2; clone_size: once; cdr3_nt: TGTGCCAGCAGCCGCGGACAGGGCCCGTACGAGCAGTACTTC; cdr3_aa: CASSRGQGPYEQYF
j_call: TRBJ1-2; d_call: -; v_call: TRBV6-5; clone_size: -; cdr3_nt: TGTGCCAGCAAACCGGGGACCCTGGGAGGCTATGGCTACACCTTC; cdr3_aa: CASKPGTLGGYGYTF
j_call: TRBJ1-5; d_call: -; v_call: TRBV30; clone_size: few; cdr3_nt: TGTGCCTGGAGTACCGGGACAAGCAATCAGCCCCAGCATTTT; cdr3_aa: CAWSTGTSNQPQHF
j_call: TRBJ1-3; d_call: -; v_call: TRBV6-5; clone_size: many; cdr3_nt: TGTGCCAGCAGTTATACCGGGGGGTTTTCTGGAAACACCATATATTTT; cdr3_aa: CASSYTGGFSGNTIYF
j_call: TRBJ2-1; d_call: -; v_call: TRBV18; clone_size: few; cdr3_nt: TGTGCCAGCTCACGAGACCGGGCCACGACCTTCTACAATGAGCAGTTCTTC; cdr3_aa: CASSRDRATTFYNEQFF
j_call: TRBJ1-5; d_call: -; v_call: TRBV2; clone_size: -; cdr3_nt: TGTGCCAGCAGCCGACAGACCTTTGTTGAGCCCCAGCATTTT; cdr3_aa: CASSRQTFVEPQHF
j_call: TRBJ1-5; d_call: -; v_call: TRBV29-1; clone_size: -; cdr3_nt: TGCAGCGCTGGGGATTACAATCAGCCCCAGCATTTT; cdr3_aa: CSAGDYNQPQHF
j_call: TRBJ2-5; d_call: TRBD2; v_call: TRBV7-7; clone_size: -; cdr3_nt: TGTGCTAGCAGCGATCGGACTAGCGGGGAGACCCAGTACTTC; cdr3_aa: CASSDRTSGETQYF
j_call: TRBJ2-4; d_call: -; v_call: TRBV18; clone_size: -; cdr3_nt: TGTGCCAGCTCACCTCTTGGACGGGGGCTAGCCAAAAACATTCAGTACTTC; cdr3_aa: CASSPLGRGLAKNIQYF
j_call: TRBJ1-6; d_call: -; v_call: TRBV6-5; clone_size: few; cdr3_nt: TGTGCCAGCAGTTCGGGGCGGAGGGGTAATTCACCCCTCCACTTT; cdr3_aa: CASSSGRRGNSPLHF
j_call: TRBJ2-1; d_call: TRBD2; v_call: TRBV18; clone_size: -; cdr3_nt: TGTGCCAGCTCACCGGGACTAGCGGGGCGGAATGAGCAGTTCTTC; cdr3_aa: CASSPGLAGRNEQFF
j_call: TRBJ2-3; d_call: TRBD2; v_call: TRBV4-3; clone_size: few; cdr3_nt: TGCGCCAGCAGCCAAGATTCCTCGACTTTGACTAGCGGGGGTTCAGATACGCAGTATTTT; cdr3_aa: CASSQDSSTLTSGGSDTQYF
j_call: TRBJ1-2; d_call: -; v_call: TRBV5-1; clone_size: few; cdr3_nt: TGCGCCAGCAGCTTGGACCGTGCTACTCCGGGGGACTACACCTTC; cdr3_aa: CASSLDRATPGDYTF
j_call: TRBJ2-1; d_call: -; v_call: TRBV7-7; clone_size: -; cdr3_nt: TGTGCTAGCAGCCAAACCGGGCCGGGACCCTACAATGAGCAGTTCTTC; cdr3_aa: CASSQTGPGPYNEQFF
j_call: TRBJ1-6; d_call: TRBD1; v_call: TRBV2; clone_size: -; cdr3_nt: TGTGCCAGCAGTGAGAGGGGGCCTAATTCACCCCTCCACTTT; cdr3_aa: CASSERGPNSPLHF
j_call: TRBJ2-7; d_call: TRBD2; v_call: TRBV7-2; clone_size: -; cdr3_nt: TGTGCCAGCAGCTTAACCCTAGCGGGAAACTACGAGCAGTACTTC; cdr3_aa: CASSLTLAGNYEQYF
j_call: TRBJ1-1; d_call: -; v_call: TRBV12-5; clone_size: -; cdr3_nt: TGTGCTAGTGGTTTGGTACTTGGCAGGGGAGGGACTGAAGCTTTCTTT; cdr3_aa: CASGLVLGRGGTEAFF
j_call: TRBJ2-3; d_call: TRBD2; v_call: TRBV18; clone_size: -; cdr3_nt: TGTGCCAGCTCACCGGCCGCTACCCGGGGGGGTACAGATACGCAGTATTTT; cdr3_aa: CASSPAATRGGTDTQYF
j_call: TRBJ1-1; d_call: -; v_call: TRBV29-1; clone_size: -; cdr3_nt: TGCAGCGTTGTATGGGGCAGGGCGAACACTGAAGCTTTCTTT; cdr3_aa: CSVVWGRANTEAFF
j_call: TRBJ2-2; d_call: -; v_call: TRBV10-3; clone_size: few; cdr3_nt: TGTGCCATCAGTGAAGAGGGCGCCGGGGAGCTGTTTTTT; cdr3_aa: CAISEEGAGELFF
j_call: TRBJ2-3; d_call: -; v_call: TRBV5-1; clone_size: -; cdr3_nt: TGCGCCAGCAGCTTCGGGACTCTGAGCACAGATACGCAGTATTTT; cdr3_aa: CASSFGTLSTDTQYF
j_call: TRBJ2-1; d_call: -; v_call: TRBV11-2; clone_size: -; cdr3_nt: TGTGCCAGCAGCCGCTCCAATGAGCAGTTCTTC; cdr3_aa: CASSRSNEQFF